A single sample gave rise to the 27 T cell receptor beta chains below, sequenced in a study of TIL therapy for anti-PD-1-resistant metastatic lung cancer. Sequencing used immunoSEQ v3. Libraries were prepared by immunoSEQ multiplex PCR; TCRdb keeps only in-frame clonotypes and omits some of them. Among approximately 60,000 clones listed, roughly 70% were seen once. Time point of the sample: pre-treatment sample, taken before nivolumab and TIL therapy. This specimen was blood, taken at baseline. The receptors derive from a person aged 25 to 85 with non-small cell lung cancer.

The chain couples TRBV7-2 to TRBJ2-5; D unclear. Germline V gene lookup returns CDR1 SGHTA and CDR2 FQGNSA. This CDR3 contains 12 residues. Trimming took off 5 bases at V and 5 bases at J, with 9 bases between the two ends. CDR3 coding DNA: TGTGCCAGCAGCCTCAGTAGTGAGACCCAGTACTTC. This sequence encodes CASSLSSETQYF. The complete variable domain, with remaining parts taken from reference TRBV7-2 and TRBJ2-5, reads GAGVSQSPSNKVTEKGKDVELRCDPISGHTALYWYRQSLGQGLEFLIYFQGNSAPDKSGLPSDRFSAERTGGSVSTLTIQRTQQEDSAVYLCASSLSSETQYFGPGTRLLVL.

The chain carries TRBV5-1 and TRBJ2-3, with a weak D call TRBD2 (5 bases). Trimming shortened V by 1 base and J by 0 bases, and 6 bases separated the two germline ends. The CDR3 spans 14 residues. CDR1 SGHRS and CDR2 YFSETQ come from the germline V gene. The CDR3 protein is CASSLRTSTDTQYF. CDR3 nucleotide sequence: TGCGCCAGCAGCTTGCGGACTAGCACAGATACGCAGTATTTT.

This clone showed up just a few times. The J gene is TRBJ1-5, the V gene TRBV19; D perhaps matches TRBD1 (5 bases). Germline CDR1 reads LNHDA; CDR2 reads SQIVND (reference sequence). Trimming removed 4 bases from V and 1 base from J, with 8 bases in between. This CDR3 comprises 14 residues. The CDR3 nucleotides read TGTGCCAGTAGTACCGGGGCCAGCAATCAGCCCCAGCATTTT. Protein product: CASSTGASNQPQHF.

The chain carries TRBV7-2 and TRBJ2-3; 8 nucleotides match TRBD1. The CDR3 loop spans 15 amino acids. V shed 4 bases and J 0 bases; nucleotides not matched to a gene: 3. CDR1 is SGHTA and CDR2 is FQGNSA in the germline V gene. The CDR3 bases are TGTGCCAGCAGCTACAGGGGGGCTAGCACAGATACGCAGTATTTT. This translates into CASSYRGASTDTQYF.

This clone was observed once. The chain joins TRBV7-9 to TRBJ1-1, with D possibly matching TRBD1 (5 bases). Trimming took off 2 bases at V and 4 bases at J, with 14 bases between the two ends. CDR1 is SEHNR, CDR2 FQNEAQ, per germline (reference sequence). The CDR3 runs to 15 residues. Written as DNA, the CDR3 is TGTGCCAGCAGCTTATTTAGGGGCTCGGGCACTGAAGCTTTCTTT. The encoded protein is CASSLFRGSGTEAFF.

CDR3 residues: CASSERGDRGLEPQHF. DNA for the CDR3: TGTGCCAGCAGTGAGAGAGGAGACAGGGGGCTTGAGCCCCAGCATTTT. The rearrangement uses TRBV6-1 and TRBJ1-5; the match to TRBD1 covers 10 bases. Germline values: CDR1 MNHNS, CDR2 SASEGT. J lost 8 bases, V lost 3 bases, and 10 bases had no gene match. The CDR3 is 16 amino acids.

The chain links TRBV5-6 to TRBJ1-2; possibly TRBD1 for D (5 bases). The germline V and J ends were trimmed by 3 bases and 5 bases, with 14 bases remaining between them. The CDR3 runs to 14 residues. Germline V gene lookup returns CDR1 SGHDT and CDR2 YYEEEE. The CDR3 is CASSSQGFGYGYTF. CDR3 sequence (DNA): TGTGCCAGCAGCTCCCAGGGCTTTGGGTATGGCTACACCTTC.

The chain is built from TRBV20-1 and TRBJ1-1; D gene ambiguous. V lost 5 bases to trimming and J lost 6 bases, with 10 bases between them. The germline CDR1 and CDR2 sequences are DFQATT and SNEGSKA (reference sequence). The CDR3 is 11 residues long. The CDR3 DNA reads as TGCAGTGCTCCTATGGGGTCTGAAGCTTTCTTT. Its translation is CSAPMGSEAFF.

The chain joins TRBV15 to TRBJ1-2; the D is unclear. The CDR3 is 14 amino acids. The germline CDR1 and CDR2 sequences are LNHNV and YYDKDF (reference sequence). V lost 3 bases, J lost 5 bases, and 13 bases lay in between. CDR3 amino acids: CATSRERREYGYTF. The CDR3 DNA follows: TGTGCCACCAGCAGGGAAAGGAGGGAGTATGGCTACACCTTC.

The rearrangement uses TRBV28 and TRBJ1-5; D may be TRBD1 (5 bases). From germline, CDR1 is MDHEN and CDR2 SYDVKM. The CDR3 contains 16 residues. Deletions cut 2 bases from V and 6 bases from J, with 17 bases between. CDR3 DNA: TGTGCCAGCAGTTTAGGAGGGGCCCCACCCGGTCAGCCCCAGCATTTT. Translation: CASSLGGAPPGQPQHF.

This chain links TRBV28 with TRBJ2-7, with D perhaps TRBD1 or TRBD2 (5 bases each). The germline V gene has CDR1 MDHEN and CDR2 SYDVKM. There are 14 residues in the CDR3. The germline V and J ends were trimmed by 2 bases and 2 bases, with 10 bases remaining between them. CDR3 in amino acids: CASSLGGPTYEQYF. CDR3 DNA sequence: TGTGCCAGCAGTTTAGGGGGTCCAACCTACGAGCAGTACTTC.

The genes are TRBV7-2 and TRBJ2-3; 7 bases match TRBD2. This CDR3 region has 16 residues. Germline values: CDR1 SGHTA, CDR2 FQGNSA. V dropped 3 bases and J dropped 0; count of bases not matched to a gene: 6. CDR3 bases: TGTGCCAGCAGCTTGTTTCCGCGGGAGAGCACAGATACGCAGTATTTT. Translating gives CASSLFPRESTDTQYF.

This chain uses TRBV5-1 with TRBJ2-3, with D uncertain. Trimming removed 2 bases from V and 2 bases from J, with 6 bases in between. Germline V gene lookup returns CDR1 SGHRS and CDR2 YFSETQ. This CDR3 has 13 amino acids. Here the CDR3 reads CASSFRDTDTQYF. The CDR3 DNA is TGCGCCAGCAGCTTCAGAGACACAGATACGCAGTATTTT. Full variable domain (remainder filled in from reference TRBV5-1 and TRBJ2-3): KAGVTQTPRYLIKTRGQQVTLSCSPISGHRSVSWYQQTPGQGLQFLFEYFSETQRNKGNFPGRFSGRQFSNSRSEMNVSTLELGDSALYLCASSFRDTDTQYFGPGTRLTVL.

The rearrangement uses TRBV29-1 and TRBJ2-3; a weak D match, TRBD1 (6 bases). Germline loops: CDR1 SQVTM, CDR2 ANQGSEA. This CDR3 is 12 amino acids long. With 5 bases removed from V and 4 bases from J, the gap between germline ends came to 10 bases. CDR3 protein: CSVRTESDTQYF. CDR3 nucleotides: TGCAGCGTTAGGACAGAGTCAGATACGCAGTATTTT.

This clone has only one observation. J is TRBJ1-5 and V is TRBV7-5; the table's D call TRBD1 went unverified against the DNA. TRBV7-5 is described as a pseudogene. The CDR3 sequence is 17 residues long. Here the CDR3 DNA reads TGTGCCAGAAGCTTAGATAAGGGGGCCCCTAGCAATCAGCCCCAGCATTTT. Translation gives CARSLDKGAPSNQPQHF.

The V and J genes are TRBV10-2 and TRBJ1-1; 8 bases fit TRBD1. The germline V gene has CDR1 WSHSY and CDR2 SAAADI. V lost 5 bases, J lost 4 bases, and 9 bases stayed unmatched. This CDR3 has 15 amino acids. CDR3 coding DNA: TGCGCCAGCAGTCTAATGACAGGGGCATCCACTGAAGCTTTCTTT. Residues: CASSLMTGASTEAFF.

The genes are TRBV5-4 and TRBJ1-4; D remains ambiguous. V lost 5 bases, J lost 10 bases, and 18 bases lay in between. The CDR3 contains 14 residues. Germline V gene sequence: CDR1 SGHNT, CDR2 YYREEE (reference sequence). The chain's CDR3 is CASRSERSTGKLFF. Written as DNA, the CDR3 is TGTGCCAGCAGGTCGGAACGATCTACTGGAAAACTGTTTTTT. The full variable domain, completed using reference TRBV5-4 and TRBJ1-4, is ETGVTQSPTHLIKTRGQQVTLRCSSQSGHNTVSWYQQALGQGPQFIFQYYREEENGRGNFPPRFSGLQFPNYSSELNVNALELDDSALYLCASRSERSTGKLFFGSGTQLSVL.

The rearrangement uses TRBV28 and TRBJ2-7; TRBD2 is a possible D gene (5 bases). Trimming took 5 bases from V and 3 from J, leaving 8 bases between them. Germline V gives CDR1 MDHEN, CDR2 SYDVKM. This CDR3 spans 12 amino acids. CDR3 region: CASSTGYYEQYF. The CDR3 DNA is TGTGCCAGCAGTACGGGGTACTACGAGCAGTACTTC.

This clone occurred a few times. The V gene is TRBV14, the J gene TRBJ2-1, with TRBD2 matching 11 bases. Per germline, CDR1 SGHDN and CDR2 FVKESK. Trimming removed 1 base from V and 9 bases from J; junction bases left unmatched: 5. CDR3 length: 15 amino acids. This CDR3 reads CASSQGLAGRGEQFF. In DNA form, the CDR3 reads TGTGCCAGCAGCCAAGGACTAGCGGGAAGGGGTGAGCAGTTCTTC.

This clone has more than one count but fewer than ten. The V call is TRBV27, the J call TRBJ2-7, with 9 bases lining up with TRBD2. V shed 5 bases and J 1 base; nucleotides not matched to a gene: 6. Germline V CDR1 and CDR2: MNHEY, SMNVEV (reference sequence). There are 15 residues in the CDR3. The CDR3 protein is CASSLGLAGSYEQYF. In DNA, the CDR3 is TGTGCCAGCAGTCTAGGGCTAGCGGGGTCCTACGAGCAGTACTTC.

J is TRBJ2-3 and V is TRBV7-2; weak D call: TRBD1 (5 bases). The V and J ends lost 1 base and 0 bases respectively, with 5 bases between them. This CDR3 comprises 14 residues. The germline gives CDR1 SGHTA, CDR2 FQGNSA. As DNA, the CDR3 is TGTGCCAGCAGCTTAGGGACAAGCACAGATACGCAGTATTTT. Translating it yields CASSLGTSTDTQYF.

The V and J genes are TRBV28 and TRBJ1-1; 7 bases match TRBD1. The CDR3 is made up of 20 amino acids. The trim removed 3 bases at V and 1 base at J, leaving 20 bases unmatched. Germline CDR1 reads MDHEN; CDR2 reads SYDVKM. The CDR3 sequence is CASSLGWEGAQFSANTEAFF. CDR3 nucleotide sequence: TGTGCCAGCAGTTTGGGTTGGGAGGGGGCTCAATTTAGCGCGAACACTGAAGCTTTCTTT.

J is TRBJ1-1 and V is TRBV27; the D gene is possibly TRBD1 (6 bases). Trimming cost V 0 bases and J 4 bases, with 15 bases left between them. This CDR3 is built from 16 residues. The germline V gene has CDR1 MNHEY and CDR2 SMNVEV (reference sequence). This CDR3 is CASSLSYAGVRTEAFF. The CDR3, as DNA: TGTGCCAGCAGTTTATCATATGCAGGGGTTCGCACTGAAGCTTTCTTT.

The V and J genes are TRBV6-5 and TRBJ1-2, with D unclear. V lost 2 bases, J lost 3 bases, and 16 bases lay in between. In germline, CDR1 is MNHEY, CDR2 SVGAGI. This CDR3 contains 16 residues. The CDR3 protein is CASSYGMSRSDYGYTF. The CDR3 nucleotides are TGTGCCAGCAGTTACGGCATGTCTAGATCGGACTATGGCTACACCTTC.

The rearrangement joins TRBV9 to TRBJ2-3, with D uncertain. V dropped 4 bases and J dropped 1 base, with 7 bases sitting between them. The CDR3 consists of 13 residues. The V gene's germline CDR1 is SGDLS and CDR2 YYNGEE. In DNA form, the CDR3 reads TGTGCCAGCAGCAAAAGACGCACAGATACGCAGTATTTT. Amino acid sequence: CASSKRRTDTQYF.

Only one count was recorded for this clone. The chain links TRBV12-2 to TRBJ1-5; the table's D gene call, TRBD1, was not cross checked with the DNA. TRBV12-2 is assigned pseudogene status. This CDR3 contains 20 residues. The CDR3, as DNA: TGTGCAAGTCGCTTAGATCCCCAGGGAAGTTTCCCTTCGTCCCATCAGCCCCAGCATTTT. Translating gives CASRLDPQGSFPSSHQPQHF.

CDR3 in amino acids: CASSAGTGNGYTF. The CDR3, as DNA: TGTGCCAGCAGTGCAGGGACAGGGAATGGCTACACCTTC. The rearrangement links TRBV6-1 to TRBJ1-2, with TRBD1 matching 9 bases. Germline V gene lookup returns CDR1 MNHNS and CDR2 SASEGT. After removal of 4 bases from V and 6 bases from J, the junction contained 3 bases not matched to a gene. The CDR3 is made up of 13 amino acids.